The 18 T cell receptor beta chains in this list originate from one sample, sequenced in a study of T cells in Graves' hyperthyroidism and ophthalmopathy. Researchers amplified the TCR beta CDR3 regions from RNA transcripts. HTBI primers drove first-round RT-PCR of the TCR CDR3. TCRdb fed the multiplex PCR reads into MiXCR, producing one record per CDR3 protein. Here the sample spans some 800,000 distinct CDR3 sequences, over 35% being singletons. Input material: blood. The receptors originated from a man aged 18-30 years with Graves' hyperthyroidism.

This clonotype was observed a few times. The chain links TRBV7-2 to TRBJ1-5, with 7 positions matching TRBD1. Germline assignment: CDR1 SGHTA and CDR2 FQGNSA. V shed 3 bases, J shed 10 bases, and the junction held 12 bases outside the gene matches. The CDR3 loop spans 15 amino acids. The CDR3 sequence: CASSLGTESQFPQHF. CDR3 sequence (DNA): TGTGCCAGCAGCTTGGGGACAGAGTCGCAATTTCCCCAGCATTTT.

The chain combines TRBV20-1 with TRBJ1-4; 7 bases match TRBD1. Germline-derived CDR1 and CDR2 are DFQATT and SNEGSKA (reference sequence). This CDR3 spans 13 amino acids. Trimming at V came to 6 bases and at J to 10 bases, leaving 11 bases not matched to a gene. This CDR3 reads CSAVQGTSGKLFF. The CDR3 bases are TGCAGTGCCGTACAGGGGACTTCTGGAAAACTGTTTTTT.

This clonotype was seen a few times. CDR3 in amino acids: CASSYSSFAWNTEAFF. In nucleotides, the CDR3 is TGTGCCAGCAGTTACTCTAGCTTCGCCTGGAACACTGAAGCTTTCTTT. J is TRBJ1-1 and V is TRBV6-5; D is unresolved. Germline V gene sequence: CDR1 MNHEY, CDR2 SVGAGI. V was shortened by 0 bases and J by 1 base, with 12 bases between the two germline ends. This CDR3 is 16 amino acids long.

The CDR3 coding sequence is TGCAGCGTTCCCCTGCGGGCCCAGTACTTC. It translates to CSVPLRAQYF. This chain uses TRBV29-1 with TRBJ2-5; D is perhaps TRBD2 (5 bases). Germline V gene data show CDR1 as SQVTM and CDR2 as ANQGSEA. Trimming removed 5 bases from V and 9 bases from J, with 10 bases in between. This CDR3 spans 10 amino acids.

Only a few counts were recorded for this clonotype. This may stem from a read error, because a much larger clone lies one nucleotide away. The chain has TRBV10-3 and TRBJ1-1, with 8 bases fitting TRBD1. Germline CDR1 ENHRY, CDR2 SYGVKD. The CDR3 runs to 14 residues. Germline trimming cut 10 bases from V and 3 bases from J; bases unmatched to any gene: 10. For the CDR3, the DNA is TGTGCCACCCACGACTTACAGGGGGACACTGAAGCTTTCTTT. Residues: CATHDLQGDTEAFF.

This clonotype occurred a few times. The chain links TRBV20-1 to TRBJ1-1; 11 bases are shared with TRBD1. Trimming took 8 bases from V and 6 from J; bases not matched to a gene: 5. The CDR3 has 12 amino acids. CDR1 is DFQATT, CDR2 SNEGSKA, per germline (reference sequence). The CDR3, as DNA: TGCAGTCCCGGACAGGGGGCCCCTGAAGCTTTCTTT. It translates to CSPGQGAPEAFF.

The chain recombines TRBV5-1 with TRBJ1-1; D remains unclear. Trimming left V 0 bases short and J 4 bases short, with 13 bases between. This CDR3 has 15 amino acids. Germline V gives CDR1 SGHRS, CDR2 YFSETQ. This CDR3 reads CASSLDGDLGTEAFF. The DNA of the CDR3 is TGCGCCAGCAGCTTGGACGGAGACTTAGGCACTGAAGCTTTCTTT.

The chain combines TRBV12-3 or TRBV12-4 with TRBJ2-6; D gene ambiguous. The V end lost 10 bases, the J end lost 2 bases, and 6 bases lay between the germline ends. The CDR3 is 12 amino acids. CDR3 in DNA: TGTGCCACCCAAACTGGGGCCAACGTCCTGACTTTC. It codes for CATQTGANVLTF.

This clonotype was seen a handful of times. A much larger clone sits a single nucleotide away, making a read error possible. The chain combines TRBV7-6 with TRBJ2-5; no clear D. Trimming took off 2 bases at V and 7 bases at J, with 14 bases between the two ends. There are 14 residues in the CDR3. Germline CDR1 is SGHVS and CDR2 is FNYEAQ. The CDR3 DNA reads TGTGCCAGCAGCTTAAGTGGCACCTGGTGGACCCAGTACTTC. Its protein product is CASSLSGTWWTQYF. Drawing the rest from reference TRBV7-6 and TRBJ2-5, the complete variable domain is GAGVSQSPRYKVTKRGQDVALRCDPISGHVSLYWYRQALGQGPEFLTYFNYEAQQDKSGLPNDRFSAERPEGSISTLTIQRTEQRDSAMYRCASSLSGTWWTQYFGPGTRLLVL.

The gene calls are TRBV5-1 and TRBJ2-2; D unresolved. V gave up 0 bases and J gave up 9 bases, with 9 bases separating them. CDR3 size: 13 residues. Germline values: CDR1 SGHRS, CDR2 YFSETQ. In nucleotides, the CDR3 is TGCGCCAGCAGCTTGGAAGAAAGCAGGGAGCTGTTTTTT. Amino acids: CASSLEESRELFF.

Details on this clonotype: The CDR3 does not close with the conserved phenylalanine or tryptophan, likely indicating a read error. No DNA is shown, since the ends of the CDR3 on it are uncertain; the CDR3 is the one TCRdb lists. The chain uses TRBV7-6 and TRBJ2-7. Germline CDR1 and CDR2: SGHVS and FNYEAQ. The CDR3 adds up to 8 amino acids, both ends counted. The CDR3 sequence: CASSLARA.

This clonotype appeared a few times. The chain combines TRBV5-6 with TRBJ1-2; D gene unclear. In germline, CDR1 is SGHDT, CDR2 YYEEEE. V gave up 0 bases and J gave up 5 bases, with 11 bases separating them. The CDR3 sequence is 14 residues long. Written as DNA, the CDR3 is TGTGCCAGCAGCTTGGCAGCGGATCAATATGGCTACACCTTC. It translates to CASSLAADQYGYTF. Filled out from reference TRBV5-6 and TRBJ1-2, the complete variable domain reads DAGVTQSPTHLIKTRGQQVTLRCSPKSGHDTVSWYQQALGQGPQFIFQYYEEEERQRGNFPDRFSGHQFPNYSSELNVNALLLGDSALYLCASSLAADQYGYTFGSGTRLTVV.

This clonotype came up a few times. The chain joins TRBV7-3 to TRBJ2-2; D remains unclear. The CDR3 consists of 14 residues. The V end lost 0 bases, the J end lost 7 bases, and 9 bases lay between the germline ends. Per the germline V gene, CDR1 is SGHTA and CDR2 is FQGTGA. CDR3 nucleotides: TGTGCCAGCAGCTTAACATTGGGTCGCGGGGAGCTGTTTTTT. Protein sequence: CASSLTLGRGELFF. Full variable domain (missing parts from reference TRBV7-3 and TRBJ2-2): GAGVSQTPSNKVTEKGKYVELRCDPISGHTALYWYRQSLGQGPEFLIYFQGTGAADDSGLPNDRFFAVRPEGSVSTLKIQRTERGDSAVYLCASSLTLGRGELFFGEGSRLTVL.

This clonotype has just a few counts. The chain uses TRBV20-1 and TRBJ1-5; TRBD1 aligns across 9 bases. With V trimmed by 3 bases and J by 0 bases, 9 bases remained unmatched. There are 17 residues in the CDR3. The germline V gene encodes CDR1 DFQATT and CDR2 SNEGSKA (reference sequence). The chain's CDR3 is CSASLGQGMYSNQPQHF. The CDR3 bases are TGCAGTGCTAGTCTGGGACAGGGAATGTATAGCAATCAGCCCCAGCATTTT.

Only one count was recorded for this clonotype. This chain uses TRBV6-5 with TRBJ2-5; D may be TRBD2 (6 bases). Germline-derived CDR1 and CDR2 are MNHEY and SVGAGI. The ends were cut back, 0 bases at V and 5 bases at J, with 13 bases in the middle. The CDR3 contains 15 residues. CDR3: CASSYSEGRTETQYF. The CDR3 DNA reads TGTGCCAGCAGTTACTCAGAAGGGAGGACGGAGACCCAGTACTTC.

The genes are TRBV29-1 and TRBJ2-1, with 10 bases identical to TRBD2. The CDR3 is 16 amino acids. CDR1 is SQVTM and CDR2 is ANQGSEA in the germline V gene. Losses at the gene ends were 3 bases for V and 0 bases for J; bases not matched to a gene: 5. CDR3 loop: CSVESGGASSYNEQFF. CDR3 in DNA: TGCAGCGTTGAGAGCGGGGGGGCTTCCTCCTACAATGAGCAGTTCTTC.

The chain uses TRBV5-1 and TRBJ2-7, with D perhaps TRBD1 (6 bases). V was shortened by 0 bases and J by 3 bases, with 19 bases between the two germline ends. CDR3 length: 17 amino acids. Germline values: CDR1 SGHRS, CDR2 YFSETQ. In DNA, the CDR3 is TGCGCCAGCAGCTTGGGGATCTCGGGACAACCTTTCTACGAGCAGTACTTC. Protein product: CASSLGISGQPFYEQYF.

V usage is TRBV2 and J usage is TRBJ2-5, with 9 bases aligning to TRBD2. The CDR3 is 15 residues long. V lost 6 bases to trimming and J lost 4 bases; unmatched junction nucleotides: 9. The germline CDR1 and CDR2 sequences are SNHLY and FYNNEI. CDR3 residues: CASRDRLAGRETQYF. The CDR3 nucleotides read TGTGCCAGCAGGGACCGGCTAGCGGGGCGAGAGACCCAGTACTTC.